Reported below is one T cell receptor (beta chain). This clonotype was picked up a small number of times. There is no known antigen for this receptor. Base qualities were left out, and no much larger clone turns up one base away. These data come from a study of T cells in Graves' hyperthyroidism and ophthalmopathy (dated 2019 in TCRdb). Concerning the study at large: Peripheral blood samples were taken at initial diagnosis, before any treatment was given. To identify TCR V-J signatures that set the groups apart, the researchers used a discovery cohort of about a hundred patients, made up of roughly 45 with Graves' ophthalmopathy and some 60 with stable Graves' hyperthyroidism. An independent validation cohort of about 19 hyperthyroidism patients and 17 patients who later progressed to ophthalmopathy tested prospective prediction of ophthalmopathy. For training and testing, the 100 or so patients in the discovery cohort were randomly divided in a 7:3 ratio. In addition, the study compared T-cell repertoires in thyroid tissue and in blood from roughly six Graves' hyperthyroidism patients. Following sampling, methimazole starting at 30 mg daily was given to hyperthyroidism patients, and high-dose intravenous methylprednisolone was given to ophthalmopathy patients. The paper describes TCR Vbeta CDR3 sequencing of 135 peripheral blood samples, made up of fewer than 50 ophthalmopathy patients, 70 to 75 hyperthyroidism patients and 17 progressor patients. Points the paper makes about the study in general: In validation, the model predicted progression to ophthalmopathy a median of roughly six months before onset, with approximately 70% sensitivity and just under 75% specificity. Ophthalmopathy was separated from stable hyperthyroidism by a 13 V-J signature model, with approximately 89% sensitivity and about 81% specificity obtained in cross-validation and 80%/75% obtained in testing. Blood samples also contained most of the expanded thyroid clonotypes (frequency above 0.001), which suggests that blood repertoires may reflect thyroid immune responses. Sample size was not statistically predetermined, and investigators were not blinded to group allocation.

Stable Graves' hyperthyroidism was defined as the absence of progression to ophthalmopathy over 18 months of follow-up. Hyperthyroidism patients were newly diagnosed, with disease duration under 2 months, and aged 18 to 65 years. Patients with uncontrolled infections, other autoimmune diseases, pregnancy or lactation were excluded. Diagnoses were based on clinical symptoms, serum thyroxine and TRAb, thyroid ultrasound and orbital computed tomography. PBMCs were isolated from 10 ml of fresh peripheral blood by Ficoll-Paque density gradient centrifugation. Trizol reagent was used to extract total RNA, and RNA quality was then checked on an Agilent 2100 Bioanalyzer. The TCR beta CDR3 regions were amplified from RNA transcripts. The TCR CDR3 was subjected to a first round of RT-PCR using the HTBI primer set and the Qiagen OneStep RT-PCR kit. A second multiplex PCR round built the libraries, followed by size selection and purification. The libraries were sequenced on an Illumina HiSeq2000 using paired-end 100 bp reads. Processing in the source paper ran as follows. Raw data were processed with SOAPnuke, discarding reads with adapters, uncalled bases, mean Phred below 15, or no exact constant-primer or identifier match. High-quality paired reads were merged with COPE v1.2.5, and unique nucleotide sequences were defined as clonotypes. Clonotypes were aligned to IMGT TRBV, TRBD and TRBJ reference segments using MiTCR v1.1. Analysis was restricted to V-J combinations with a frequency above 0.0001, which covered about 99% of repertoires. A TCS score was defined as the ratio between F50 (clonal expansion) and ExV (chaos), using BLOSUM62-based TCRdist between CDR3 peptides within each V-J. Welch's t-statistics and random forest reduced some 510 V-J features to roughly 13, which were used in a naive Bayes classifier (R e1071). In TCRdb, the public reads were trimmed at Q25 with fastp and aligned with MiXCR, with productive beta chains retained. Each entry is one CDR3 protein sequence, shown with its most common DNA and genes. These V and J calls derive from TCRdb rather than the authors' analysis. In this sample the table shows 480,000 or so distinct CDR3 sequences, over 13% of which occur a single time. Less than 20% of the sample is taken by the ten largest.

This receptor was obtained from a young woman with Graves' hyperthyroidism. The sequencing sample was made of blood.

The CDR3 is CASRTYRGNPYEQYF. Here is the DNA: TGTGCCAGCAGAACATACAGGGGGAATCCCTACGAGCAGTACTTC. The rearranged segments are TRBV6-2 or TRBV6-3 and TRBJ2-7; 8 bases in the middle match TRBD1. The germline V gene encodes CDR1 MNHEY and CDR2 SVGEGT. The V end gives up 6 bases and the J end 2 bases, leaving 9 bases in the junction not matched to a gene. The CDR3 runs 15 amino acids, cysteine and phenylalanine included. Only the CDR3 region is kept as DNA, spanning 45 bases read in frame from base 1.